This TCR beta chain was documented in a study of regulatory T cells in long-lasting Graves disease. Time point given: persistent/refractory GD, antithyroid drugs over 5 years with positive TRAb. PBMC RNA was the source of the TCR library. Both iRepertoire HTBI primers and Arm-PCR of CDR3 regions were used to build the TCR beta libraries. TCRdb reprocessed the multiplex PCR reads via MiXCR and lists one record per CDR3 protein. Altogether approximately 470,000 distinct CDR3 sequences are present, 20% being singletons, with the ten largest covering 7.8%. Study-wide results and limits: A reduction in accuracy may have resulted from the small sample size. Persistent Graves' patients possessed reduced TCR diversity relative to recently diagnosed ones. Exclusively peripheral blood, rather than thyroid tissue, was studied.

In its sample, this clonotype was seen a few times. Antigen unknown. Germline CDR1 and CDR2: SGHKS and YYEKEE (reference sequence). V lost 4 bases to trimming and J lost 3 bases, with 13 bases between them. The CDR3 totals 15 residues. The chain couples TRBV5-5 to TRBJ1-4, with D uncertain. This clonotype originated in a female donor with Graves disease. Sequenced material: peripheral blood mononuclear cells (PBMCs), taken when the disease was refractory, from a patient treated with antithyroid drugs. As DNA, the CDR3 is TGTGCCAGCAGCCCCCAAGCCTTATCTAATGAAAAACTGTTTTTT. This encodes CASSPQALSNEKLFF.